This T cell receptor beta chain was documented in a study of Ad26.COV2.S vaccination and SARS-CoV-2 variants. V was trimmed by 2 bases and J by 1 base, leaving 11 bases between them. The germline V gene encodes CDR1 SQVTM and CDR2 ANQGSEA. The CDR3 extends over 14 amino acids. Sample treatment: about 20 received Ad26.COV2.S at low or high dose, single or two shots; about 5 received placebo; per-sample allocation not given. Repertoires come from day 63 after the first vaccine or placebo injection. Using immunoSEQ multiplex PCR, the repertoire was profiled, and TCRdb retains in-frame clones only, with some absent. This sample has some 350,000 clones, with 70% to 90% found just once. This clone was detected only a few times.

The origin of this receptor is a person between 18 and 65 years old who received the Ad26.COV2.S COVID-19 vaccine or a placebo. The gene calls are TRBV29-1 and TRBJ1-1, with D possibly being TRBD1 (5 bases). The sequencing here drew on peripheral blood, taken in a trial of Ad26.COV2.S vaccine versus placebo. The CDR3 protein is CSVETGTKNTEAFF. For the CDR3, the DNA is TGCAGCGTTGAAACAGGAACTAAGAACACTGAAGCTTTCTTT.